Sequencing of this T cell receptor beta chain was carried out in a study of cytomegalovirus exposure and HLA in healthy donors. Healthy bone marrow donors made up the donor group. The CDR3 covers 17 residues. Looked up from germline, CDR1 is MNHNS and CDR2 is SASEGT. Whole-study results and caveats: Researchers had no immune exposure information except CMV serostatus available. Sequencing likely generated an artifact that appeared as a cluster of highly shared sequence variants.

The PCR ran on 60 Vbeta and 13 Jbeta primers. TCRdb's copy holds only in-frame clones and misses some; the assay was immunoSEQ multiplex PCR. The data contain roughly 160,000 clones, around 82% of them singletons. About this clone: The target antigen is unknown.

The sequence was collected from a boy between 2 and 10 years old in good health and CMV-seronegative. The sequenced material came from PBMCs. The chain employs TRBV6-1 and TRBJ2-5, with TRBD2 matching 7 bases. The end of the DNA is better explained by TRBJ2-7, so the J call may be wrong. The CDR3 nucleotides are TGTGCCAGCAGTGAAAATCTGGCTAGCGGAAACTCCTACGAGCAGTACTTC. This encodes CASSENLASGNSYEQYF.